This TCR beta chain was sequenced in a study of cytomegalovirus exposure and HLA in healthy donors. Findings and caveats of the study: Most TCR sequences showed up rarely, but some public TCRs showed up in many donors.

Regarding this clone: Its specificity is unknown.

V lost 7 bases to trimming and J lost 4 bases, with 11 bases between them. The CDR3 loop spans 14 amino acids. Germline-derived CDR1 and CDR2 are LNHDA and SQIVND (reference sequence). The PCR made use of 60 Vbeta and 13 Jbeta primers. TCRdb keeps only in-frame clones here, not all; method: immunoSEQ multiplex PCR. Altogether more than 95,000 clones are present, around 73% being singletons, with the ten largest covering approximately 4.3%. The sequencing sample was made of PBMCs. This TCR derives from a man aged 55-75 years in good health and CMV-seropositive. V and J are TRBV19 and TRBJ1-6; D gene ambiguous. CDR3 sequence reads: CASTIQHYNSPLHF. DNA of the CDR3: TGTGCCAGTACAATACAGCATTATAATTCACCCCTCCACTTT.